The source of this TCR beta chain is a study of response to subunit inactivated influenza vaccine. General study points: Authors suggested few new T cells are recruited by each seasonal influenza vaccination.

Many counts were recorded for this clonotype. The antigen is not known. From the RT-PCR reads, TCRdb called clonotypes with MiXCR, one entry per CDR3 protein. The table includes about 520,000 distinct CDR3 sequences, roughly 7.6% detected once. The specimen comprised PBMCs from blood, sampled around 25 months after vaccination. The sequence came from a man between 50 and 75 years old who received an inactivated influenza vaccine.

The CDR3 DNA is TGTGCCAGCAGCTTTGGGGCGGGGGGTGAGCAGTTCTTC. Translating it yields CASSFGAGGEQFF. The rearrangement links TRBV13 to TRBJ2-1; 8 nucleotides agree with TRBD2. Germline trimming cut 3 bases from V and 9 bases from J; bases unmatched to any gene: 4. Germline CDR1 PRHDT, CDR2 FYEKMQ (reference sequence). CDR3 length: 13 amino acids.